This T cell receptor (beta chain) comes out of a study of blood T cell repertoires in COVID-19. Recruited during active infection, patients (from Seattle) were subsequently followed longitudinally. Original data processing: Reference gene primer amplification yielded estimated nucleated cell counts. Generated by immunoSEQ multiplex PCR, the TCRdb table keeps only in-frame clones and is missing some. That table supplies the V and J calls and clone size; D and trimming were determined from the DNA. The data show about 220,000 clones, 75% to 85% seen once. This receptor was identified in a woman between 65 and 79 years old with COVID-19, enrolled during active disease. Sequenced sample: peripheral blood.

CDR3 coding DNA: TGTGCCAGCAGTCTCCTGACAGGACACCTATCTGGAAACACCATATATTTT. Its translation is CASSLLTGHLSGNTIYF. The V and J genes are TRBV28 and TRBJ1-3, with D possibly matching TRBD1 (6 bases). The germline CDR1 and CDR2 sequences are MDHEN and SYDVKM. V lost 5 bases to trimming and J lost 1 base, with 18 bases between them. The CDR3 covers 17 residues.